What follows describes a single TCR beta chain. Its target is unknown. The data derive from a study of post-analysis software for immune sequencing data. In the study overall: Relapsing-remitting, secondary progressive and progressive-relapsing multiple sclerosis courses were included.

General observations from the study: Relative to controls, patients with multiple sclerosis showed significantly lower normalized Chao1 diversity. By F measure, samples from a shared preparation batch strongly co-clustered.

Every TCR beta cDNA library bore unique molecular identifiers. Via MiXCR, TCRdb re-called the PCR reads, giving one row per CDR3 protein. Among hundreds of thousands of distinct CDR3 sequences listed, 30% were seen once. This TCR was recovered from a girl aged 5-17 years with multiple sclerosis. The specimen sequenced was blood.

CDR3 DNA sequence: TGTGCCAGCAGTGCCCCTGGGACGGGTAACTCCTACGAGCAGTACTTC. Protein product: CASSAPGTGNSYEQYF. V and J are TRBV28 and TRBJ2-7; tentatively, D is TRBD1 or TRBD2 (5 bases each). V lost 5 bases to trimming and J lost 0 bases, with 17 bases between them. This CDR3 contains 16 residues. CDR1 and CDR2 (germline): MDHEN, SYDVKM. The full variable domain, completed using reference TRBV28 and TRBJ2-7, is DVKVTQSSRYLVKRTGEKVFLECVQDMDHENMFWYRQDPGLGLRLIYFSYDVKMKEKGDIPEGYSVSREKKERFSLILESASTNQTSMYLCASSAPGTGNSYEQYFGPGTRLTVT.